This T cell receptor (beta chain) was sequenced for a study of blood T cells in healthy people across ages. Overall study results and limits: No one knew whether donors had CMV, which possibly confounded expanded clonotype changes.

On this clonotype itself: Its antigen remains unknown.

Researchers collected approximately 9.9 milliliters of peripheral blood from every single donor. Isolated PBMCs totaled at least 6.5 million in each sample. Through a sample-barcoded 5' primer and a J-beta primer mix, a second PCR was run for roughly 7 to 11 cycles. The template-switch adaptor, which had 12 random nucleotides, put a tag on each cDNA molecule. TCRdb re-analysed the 5' RACE reads in MiXCR, keeping a single row per CDR3 protein. Of roughly 1,300,000 distinct CDR3 sequences in the sample, 45% to 70% were seen once. The TCR sequence derives from a man aged 18-30 years in good health. The sequenced material came from blood.

CDR3 amino acids: CASSLPARNEKLFF. CDR3 nucleotides: TGTGCCAGCAGCTTGCCCGCCAGGAATGAAAAACTGTTTTTT. This rearrangement joins TRBV5-6 to TRBJ1-4; D is unresolved. The CDR3 length is 14 residues. The V gene's germline CDR1 is SGHDT and CDR2 YYEEEE. Trimming removed 1 base from V and 5 bases from J, with 9 bases in between.